Listed below are T cell receptor beta chains from one sample, sequenced in a study of blood T cell repertoires in COVID-19. The data were produced by immunoSEQ multiplex PCR, yet TCRdb's version contains in-frame clones alone and is incomplete. This sample carries more than 200,000 clones, about 88% of them seen once, and the ten largest clones take approximately 1.5%. Sequenced input: PBMCs or T cells enriched from blood (not recorded which). The origin of the receptors is a woman aged 50 to 65 who had recovered from COVID-19. The CDR3 runs from the conserved cysteine through the conserved F or W. The D gene is left open where the match is weak. For some rows the clone size is stated as once, few or many, or as a class when expanded; others skip it.

CDR3 DNA: TGTGCCAGCAGTCGCTCCTATAATTCACCCCTCCACTTT; CDR3 protein: CASSRSYNSPLHF; V gene: TRBV12-3/TRBV12-4; clone size: .; J gene: TRBJ1-6; D gene: .
CDR3 DNA: TGTGCCAGCAGCTCCCGGTTTAGCGGGAGTATAGGTGAGCAGTTCTTC; CDR3 protein: CASSSRFSGSIGEQFF; V gene: TRBV7-8; clone size: .; J gene: TRBJ2-1; D gene: TRBD2
CDR3 DNA: TGTGCCAGCTCACGAAGCATACTCGACAGGGGGATTAGCTCACCCCTCCACTTT; CDR3 protein: CASSRSILDRGISSPLHF; V gene: TRBV18; clone size: .; J gene: TRBJ1-6; D gene: TRBD1
CDR3 DNA: TGTGCCAGCAGCTTACGGGGGAGTGGAATATCGGATACGCAGTATTTT; CDR3 protein: CASSLRGSGISDTQYF; V gene: TRBV11-2; clone size: .; J gene: TRBJ2-3; D gene: .
CDR3 DNA: TGTGCCAGCAGCTTAGAAGCGGCCGGCCTCACAGATACGCAGTATTTT; CDR3 protein: CASSLEAAGLTDTQYF; V gene: TRBV7-3; clone size: .; J gene: TRBJ2-3; D gene: .
CDR3 DNA: TGTGCCAGCAGCCCCGTCAATCAGCCCCAGCATTTT; CDR3 protein: CASSPVNQPQHF; V gene: TRBV28; clone size: .; J gene: TRBJ1-5; D gene: .
CDR3 DNA: TGTGCCAGCAGTGAAGTGGGCAGGCTTGGCGAGCAGTACTTC; CDR3 protein: CASSEVGRLGEQYF; V gene: TRBV25-1; clone size: .; J gene: TRBJ2-7; D gene: .
CDR3 DNA: TGTGCCAGCAGCCAGGCAGGGGCAGCTTCACCCCTCCACTTT; CDR3 protein: CASSQAGAASPLHF; V gene: TRBV9; clone size: .; J gene: TRBJ1-6; D gene: .
CDR3 DNA: TGTGCCAGCAGCCACACTCCGGGACAGGGGGCGCTTTTGGGGCAGTTCTTC; CDR3 protein: CASSHTPGQGALLGQFF; V gene: TRBV3-1/TRBV3-2; clone size: .; J gene: TRBJ2-1; D gene: TRBD1
CDR3 DNA: TGCGCCAGCAGCCACCCTAGCGGGAGCTGGGCCGGGGAGCTGTTTTTT; CDR3 protein: CASSHPSGSWAGELFF; V gene: TRBV4-1; clone size: once; J gene: TRBJ2-2; D gene: TRBD2
CDR3 DNA: TGTGCCAGCAGCGGGGACATCAAAAACATTCAGTACTTC; CDR3 protein: CASSGDIKNIQYF; V gene: TRBV9; clone size: few; J gene: TRBJ2-4; D gene: .
CDR3 DNA: TGCGCCAGCAGCCCGGGCGGGGGTTACGAGCAGTACTTC; CDR3 protein: CASSPGGGYEQYF; V gene: TRBV4-3; clone size: .; J gene: TRBJ2-7; D gene: TRBD2
CDR3 DNA: TGTGCCAGCAGCTTGGGGGACACGATGAACACTGAAGCTTTCTTT; CDR3 protein: CASSLGDTMNTEAFF; V gene: TRBV5-8; clone size: .; J gene: TRBJ1-1; D gene: .
CDR3 DNA: TGTGCCAGTAGTATAGCAGGCGGGGCGGGAAAGAGATACGAGCAGTACTTC; CDR3 protein: CASSIAGGAGKRYEQYF; V gene: TRBV19; clone size: .; J gene: TRBJ2-7; D gene: .
CDR3 DNA: TGTGCCAGCAGCCAAGGGGCATCTTCGGCCTATGGCTACACCTTC; CDR3 protein: CASSQGASSAYGYTF; V gene: TRBV3-1/TRBV3-2; clone size: once; J gene: TRBJ1-2; D gene: .
CDR3 DNA: TGCGCCAGCAGCTTGGCGTTGGGGACAGGGGTCTACGAGCAGTACTTC; CDR3 protein: CASSLALGTGVYEQYF; V gene: TRBV5-1; clone size: .; J gene: TRBJ2-7; D gene: TRBD1
CDR3 DNA: TGTGCCAGCAGCCCAGGGACAGGGGTTCATGGCTACACCTTC; CDR3 protein: CASSPGTGVHGYTF; V gene: TRBV7-6; clone size: .; J gene: TRBJ1-2; D gene: TRBD1
CDR3 DNA: TGTGCCAGCTCACCAGGGCGTAGGGGACAAGACACTGAAGCTTTCTTT; CDR3 protein: CASSPGRRGQDTEAFF; V gene: TRBV18; clone size: .; J gene: TRBJ1-1; D gene: .
CDR3 DNA: TGTGCCAGCAGCGTAGTGGTGGCGGCCGGTAGCACCGGGGAGCTGTTTTTT; CDR3 protein: CASSVVVAAGSTGELFF; V gene: TRBV9; clone size: .; J gene: TRBJ2-2; D gene: .
CDR3 DNA: TGTGCCAGCAGCCAAGAAGCGGATCAGCCCCAGCATTTT; CDR3 protein: CASSQEADQPQHF; V gene: TRBV4-2; clone size: .; J gene: TRBJ1-5; D gene: .
CDR3 DNA: TGTGCCAGCAGTTTAAGGCGGCCGGGAGGCCTGACCGAGCAGTACTTC; CDR3 protein: CASSLRRPGGLTEQYF; V gene: TRBV27; clone size: .; J gene: TRBJ2-7; D gene: TRBD2
CDR3 DNA: TGTGCCAGCAGCTTAGGTGGGACTAGCGGGAGGGCCACCGGTGAGCAGTTCTTC; CDR3 protein: CASSLGGTSGRATGEQFF; V gene: TRBV11-2; clone size: .; J gene: TRBJ2-1; D gene: TRBD2
CDR3 DNA: TGTGCCAGCAGCTTAGAGTATTTTAGCGGGAATGGGGAGACCCAGTACTTC; CDR3 protein: CASSLEYFSGNGETQYF; V gene: TRBV11-2; clone size: .; J gene: TRBJ2-5; D gene: TRBD2
CDR3 DNA: TGTGCCAGCAGTTCCCCGGGACTAGCGGTCGAGCAGTACTTC; CDR3 protein: CASSSPGLAVEQYF; V gene: TRBV6-5; clone size: .; J gene: TRBJ2-7; D gene: TRBD2
CDR3 DNA: TGTGCCAGCAGTGAAGACACCCCTAGCACCTTC; CDR3 protein: CASSEDTPSTF; V gene: TRBV6-1; clone size: .; J gene: TRBJ1-2; D gene: .
CDR3 DNA: TGTGCCGCGGGGGATGGTAGCAATCAGCCCCAGCATTTT; CDR3 protein: CAAGDGSNQPQHF; V gene: TRBV19; clone size: .; J gene: TRBJ1-5; D gene: .
CDR3 DNA: TGTGCCAGCAGCCTAGGGACAGGGATTAATTCACCCCTCCACTTT; CDR3 protein: CASSLGTGINSPLHF; V gene: TRBV5-6; clone size: .; J gene: TRBJ1-6; D gene: TRBD1
CDR3 DNA: TGTGCCAGCAGCCTCGGGGCGAACACCGGGGAGCTGTTTTTT; CDR3 protein: CASSLGANTGELFF; V gene: TRBV7-6; clone size: .; J gene: TRBJ2-2; D gene: .
CDR3 DNA: TGTGCCACCAGCGCAACCAGGGGGCCGGGTCAGCCCCAGCATTTT; CDR3 protein: CATSATRGPGQPQHF; V gene: TRBV15; clone size: few; J gene: TRBJ1-5; D gene: TRBD1